A single sample is the source of the 17 T cell receptor beta chains below, sequenced in a study of shared clonotypes between healthy human individuals. Repertoires were generated with immunoSEQ multiplex PCR, while TCRdb's copy carries only in-frame clones and drops some. The sample has about 360,000 clones, around 70% seen once. Sequenced: memory CD4+ T cells sorted from blood. This sample's subset: CD45RA-negative fraction. The receptors derive from a man aged 25-40 years in good health.

This clone appeared many times. The chain employs TRBV7-2 and TRBJ1-3; perhaps TRBD1 as D (5 bases). V lost 4 bases and J lost 2, with 12 bases in between. This CDR3 contains 15 residues. Germline V gives CDR1 SGHTA, CDR2 FQGNSA. CDR3 in DNA: TGTGCCAGCAGCTACCCAGGCAGGGCTGGAAACACCATATATTTT. Protein product: CASSYPGRAGNTIYF.

This clone was recorded once. The chain combines TRBV6-5 with TRBJ2-2; no clear D gene. The germline V gene has CDR1 MNHEY and CDR2 SVGAGI. The CDR3 is 13 residues long. Trimming shortened V by 1 base and J by 7 bases, and 7 bases separated the two germline ends. CDR3 DNA: TGTGCCAGCAGTTACTTTGATAGCGGGGAGCTGTTTTTT. It yields the protein CASSYFDSGELFF.

The chain combines TRBV27 with TRBJ2-3; 7 nucleotides match TRBD2. The CDR3 length is 15 residues. Germline loops: CDR1 MNHEY, CDR2 SMNVEV (reference sequence). V lost 3 bases and J lost 5; bases outside the gene matches: 8. The CDR3 region is CASSLTSGGRDTQYF. For the CDR3, the DNA is TGTGCCAGCAGTTTGACATCTGGCGGGAGAGATACGCAGTATTTT.

This clone was seen once. The CDR3 here is CASSLYLGNTIYF. Written as DNA, the CDR3 is TGTGCCAGCAGCTTATATCTCGGAAACACCATATATTTT. This rearrangement joins TRBV7-8 to TRBJ1-3, with no clear D. CDR1 and CDR2 (germline): SGHVS, FQNEAQ. The CDR3 totals 13 residues. V was pared by 2 bases and J by 4 bases, with 6 bases between.

This chain joins TRBV19 and TRBJ2-7; a possible D gene is TRBD1 (5 bases). The germline V gene has CDR1 LNHDA and CDR2 SQIVND (reference sequence). This CDR3 is 17 amino acids long. The V and J ends lost 4 bases and 3 bases respectively, with 22 bases between them. The CDR3 DNA reads as TGTGCCAGTAGTAATCTTGGAAGTAGCAGGGCAAACTACGAGCAGTACTTC. As protein: CASSNLGSSRANYEQYF. The variable domain in full, completed from reference TRBV19 and TRBJ2-7, reads DGGITQSPKYLFRKEGQNVTLSCEQNLNHDAMYWYRQDPGQGLRLIYYSQIVNDFQKGDIAEGYSVSREKKESFPLTVTSAQKNPTAFYLCASSNLGSSRANYEQYFGPGTRLTVT.

The chain employs TRBV7-2 and TRBJ2-2; D gene uncertain. CDR1 is SGHTA, CDR2 FQGNSA, per germline. This CDR3 spans 16 amino acids. Trimming shortened V by 0 bases and J by 4 bases, and 12 bases separated the two germline ends. Written as DNA, the CDR3 is TGTGCCAGCAGCTTAGCCGTTGGCGTCATCACCGGGGAGCTGTTTTTT. It codes for CASSLAVGVITGELFF.

This sequence joins TRBV9 and TRBJ2-1; maybe TRBD2 (6 bases). This CDR3 is built from 15 residues. From germline, CDR1 is SGDLS and CDR2 YYNGEE. The V and J ends lost 3 bases and 6 bases respectively, with 16 bases between them. The CDR3 here is CASSALVLGGNEQFF. In DNA form, the CDR3 reads TGTGCCAGCAGCGCCCTAGTCCTGGGGGGCAATGAGCAGTTCTTC.

The chain is built from TRBV16 and TRBJ2-7; D is unresolved. This CDR3 is 14 amino acids long. Germline CDR1 and CDR2: KGHSY and FQNENV. Trimming stripped 3 bases from V and 6 bases from J, with 15 bases between. This CDR3 is CASSHEGRFGEQYF. CDR3 bases: TGTGCCAGCAGCCATGAAGGGCGGTTCGGCGAGCAGTACTTC.

The chain couples TRBV7-2 to TRBJ2-3; TRBD2 is a possible D gene (5 bases). Germline CDR1 and CDR2: SGHTA and FQGNSA. The ends were cut back, 5 bases at V and 12 bases at J, with 21 bases in the middle. There are 14 residues in the CDR3. The CDR3 DNA sequence: TGTGCCAGCAGCCGCGCCCATGCCTTGGACTCACAGTATTTT. It codes for CASSRAHALDSQYF.

The chain employs TRBV19 and TRBJ2-7; 8 bases agree with TRBD1. The trim removed 6 bases at V and 2 bases at J, leaving 15 bases unmatched. CDR1 is LNHDA, CDR2 SQIVND, per germline (reference sequence). The CDR3 is 17 residues long. The CDR3 nucleotides are TGTGCCAGTAGCAGAATCAACAGGGGGAGTATCCCCTACGAGCAGTACTTC. Translating it yields CASSRINRGSIPYEQYF.

This chain uses TRBV10-3 with TRBJ2-7, with TRBD1 matching over 9 bases. Per the germline V gene, CDR1 is ENHRY and CDR2 is SYGVKD. With V trimmed by 2 bases and J by 6 bases, 8 bases remained unmatched. This CDR3 spans 15 amino acids. Here the CDR3 DNA reads TGTGCCATCAGTGAGGGAGGACAGGGGTCTCGCGAGCAGTACTTC. It translates to CAISEGGQGSREQYF.

The chain employs TRBV5-3 and TRBJ2-4, with 8 bases lining up with TRBD1. TRBV5-3 is placed among ORFs of uncertain function. V was clipped by 4 bases and J by 1 base; unmatched bases: 7. The CDR3 totals 16 residues. CDR3 sequence: CARSLTTGVAKNIQYF. The DNA for the CDR3 is TGTGCCAGAAGCCTAACGACAGGGGTGGCCAAAAACATTCAGTACTTC.

The sample holds one count of this clone. The chain employs TRBV5-1 and TRBJ1-4, with D possibly matching TRBD1 (6 bases). CDR1 and CDR2 from the germline V gene are SGHRS and YFSETQ. V gave up 0 bases and J gave up 7 bases, with 13 bases separating them. CDR3 size: 15 residues. DNA for the CDR3: TGCGCCAGCAGCTTGGGGACAGTCGGCGGTGAAAAACTGTTTTTT. Protein product: CASSLGTVGGEKLFF. The full variable domain, in which reference TRBV5-1 and TRBJ1-4 provide the parts outside the CDR3, is KAGVTQTPRYLIKTRGQQVTLSCSPISGHRSVSWYQQTPGQGLQFLFEYFSETQRNKGNFPGRFSGRQFSNSRSEMNVSTLELGDSALYLCASSLGTVGGEKLFFGSGTQLSVL.

The chain has TRBV29-1 and TRBJ2-7; D could derive from TRBD1 or TRBD2 (5 bases each). The V gene's germline CDR1 is SQVTM and CDR2 ANQGSEA. The ends were cut back, 3 bases at V and 9 bases at J, with 18 bases in the middle. The CDR3 has 13 amino acids. The CDR3 DNA sequence: TGCAGCGTTGAGTGGGAAGGGGCCGCGGGGCAGTACTTC. It codes for CSVEWEGAAGQYF.

V usage is TRBV6-9 and J usage is TRBJ1-2, with D unresolved. Germline CDR1 is MNHGY and CDR2 is SVAAGI. The CDR3 covers 13 residues. The ends were cut back, 10 bases at V and 3 bases at J, with 15 bases in the middle. The CDR3 nucleotides read TGTGCCATCAGAAACAATCGGGACTATGGCTACACCTTC. This encodes CAIRNNRDYGYTF.

This clone has a handful of counts. This chain joins TRBV2 and TRBJ2-3; the D is unclear. The CDR3 covers 15 residues. CDR1 is SNHLY, CDR2 FYNNEI, per germline. V gave up 11 bases and J gave up 2 bases, with 20 bases separating them. CDR3 sequence reads: CAGGAGTANTDTQYF. As DNA, the CDR3 is TGTGCCGGCGGAGCAGGAACTGCAAACACAGATACGCAGTATTTT.

DNA for the CDR3: TGTGCCAGCAGCCTACAGGGCACAAATCAGCCCCAGCATTTT. It codes for CASSLQGTNQPQHF. The rearrangement uses TRBV28 and TRBJ1-5; D may be TRBD1 (6 bases). The CDR3 extends over 14 amino acids. V was shortened by 6 bases and J by 4 bases, with 13 bases between the two germline ends. Looked up from germline, CDR1 is MDHEN and CDR2 is SYDVKM. Full variable domain (rest looked up from reference TRBV28 and TRBJ1-5): DVKVTQSSRYLVKRTGEKVFLECVQDMDHENMFWYRQDPGLGLRLIYFSYDVKMKEKGDIPEGYSVSREKKERFSLILESASTNQTSMYLCASSLQGTNQPQHFGDGTRLSIL.